This TCR beta chain derives from a study of blood T cell repertoires in COVID-19. Only in-frame clones appear in the TCRdb table, and some are missing; sequencing was by immunoSEQ multiplex PCR. Of approximately 200,000 clones in the sample, around 90% were seen once. Germline V gene lookup returns CDR1 MDHEN and CDR2 SYDVKM. Unmatched junction bases numbered 9, after V lost 3 bases and J lost 0 bases. The CDR3 length is 18 residues. What was sequenced was peripheral blood. The receptor was isolated from a man between 18 and 35 years old with active or convalescent COVID-19. The chain recombines TRBV28 with TRBJ1-4, with TRBD1 identical over 8 bases. CDR3 nucleotide sequence: TGTGCCAGCAGTTTTTTTGGCAGGGGGCGGGCAACTAATGAAAAACTGTTTTTT. As protein: CASSFFGRGRATNEKLFF.